This T cell receptor (beta chain) derives from a study of cytomegalovirus exposure and HLA in healthy donors. Whole-study results and caveats: The study put 150 to 200 TCR beta chains on its list as cytomegalovirus-associated.

Concerning this clone itself: Its antigen is unidentified.

This CDR3 is 9 amino acids long. Amplification used 60 Vbeta primers and 13 Jbeta primers. TCRdb keeps only in-frame clones here, not all; method: immunoSEQ multiplex PCR. The table records roughly 140,000 clones, over 65% of them present only once. The receptor was isolated from a woman in her 30s in good health and CMV-seronegative. This rearrangement joins TRBV21-1 to TRBJ2-7; the table's D call TRBD1 went unverified against the DNA. TRBV21-1 is a documented pseudogene. Sequenced input: PBMCs. Here the CDR3 DNA reads TGTGCCAGCAGCATGCGGACACCCTTC. Translation gives CASSMRTPF.